These T cell receptor beta chains were read from a single sample in a study of early T cells in non-severe SARS-CoV-2 infection. MiXCR, applied by TCRdb to the 5' RACE reads, yields one record per CDR3 protein. The top ten clones hold about 8.4% of a sample with around 60,000 distinct CDR3 sequences, roughly 18% of them seen once. Sample: whole blood, taken at baseline. Receptors originate from an adult who was a healthcare worker with PCR-confirmed SARS-CoV-2 infection or an uninfected control (not recorded which). CDR3s include the opening cysteine and the closing phenylalanine or tryptophan. The D gene is left open where the match is weak. For some rows the clone size is stated as once, few or many, or as a class when expanded; others skip it.

V,D,J,size,DNA,CDR3
TRBV6-6,NA,TRBJ1-1,few,TGTGCCAGCAGTTACTCGGTAGGAATCAACACTGAAGCTTTCTTT,CASSYSVGINTEAFF
TRBV5-1,NA,TRBJ1-1,few,TGCGCCAGCAGCTTGACAGGATCGGCGAACACTGAAGCTTTCTTT,CASSLTGSANTEAFF
TRBV18,NA,TRBJ1-4,NA,TGTGCCAGCTCACCAAATGGCCAGAATAATGAAAAACTGTTTTTT,CASSPNGQNNEKLFF
TRBV10-2,NA,TRBJ1-6,few,TGCGCCAGCAGTGACAGGGAAAATTCACCCCTCCACTTT,CASSDRENSPLHF
TRBV10-1,TRBD2,TRBJ2-3,few,TGCGCCAGCAGTGTTGCTAGCGGGACAGATACGCAGTATTTT,CASSVASGTDTQYF
TRBV2,NA,TRBJ1-5,few,TGTGCCAGCAGTGTAGGGGGAGTGCGCAATCAGCCCCAGCATTTT,CASSVGGVRNQPQHF
TRBV20-1,TRBD1,TRBJ2-7,NA,TGCAGTGCTAGAGAAGGGGGCGAGGACGAGCAGTACTTC,CSAREGGEDEQYF
TRBV20-1,NA,TRBJ2-7,NA,TGCAGTGCTAGAGGGACGGAACCCTACGAGCAGTACTTC,CSARGTEPYEQYF
TRBV6-6,NA,TRBJ1-5,NA,TGTGCCAGCAGTTACTCGATGGTGGGGGTCAAGCCCCAGCATTTT,CASSYSMVGVKPQHF
TRBV16,NA,TRBJ2-6,NA,TGTGCCAGCAAGTCCCCGGAATCTGGGGCCAACGTCCTGACTTTC,CASKSPESGANVLTF
TRBV12-3/TRBV12-4,TRBD1,TRBJ2-7,NA,TGTGCCAGCAGCCTACGGACAGGGGCCGAGCAGTACTTC,CASSLRTGAEQYF
TRBV5-1,TRBD1,TRBJ1-6,few,TGCGCCAGCAGCTTGGAGACAGGGGGTTCGCGAAATTCACCCCTCCACTTT,CASSLETGGSRNSPLHF
TRBV20-1,TRBD2,TRBJ2-5,few,TGCAGTGCTAGGGATGGGGGAGGGGCCCCAATCCAAGAGACCCAGTACTTC,CSARDGGGAPIQETQYF
TRBV19,NA,TRBJ1-1,many,TGTGCCAGTAGTAGGGGGGCCCAACGGAACACTGAAGCTTTCTTT,CASSRGAQRNTEAFF
TRBV27,TRBD1,TRBJ1-2,few,TGTGCCAGCGGTACCCGACAGGGAGACTATGGCTACACCTTC,CASGTRQGDYGYTF
TRBV19,NA,TRBJ2-4,NA,TGTGCCAGTAGTGTAGGACAGCGAAACATTCAGTACTTC,CASSVGQRNIQYF
TRBV20-1,TRBD2,TRBJ2-1,NA,TGCAGTGCTCTCGTCTCCGAGCGGGGTTCCTACAATGAGCAGTTCTTC,CSALVSERGSYNEQFF
TRBV7-2,NA,TRBJ2-1,NA,TGTGCCAGCAGCTTAGCGGCAGGGCTATCCGTGGTCTTC,CASSLAAGLSVVF
TRBV6-1,NA,TRBJ2-7,NA,TGTGCCAGCACCCCCGCGAGCGGTGCCTACGAGCAGTACTTC,CASTPASGAYEQYF
TRBV3-1,NA,TRBJ1-5,NA,TGTGCCAGCAGCCAATTTCAGACTGTCGGACAGCCCCAGCATTTT,CASSQFQTVGQPQHF
TRBV20-1,TRBD1,TRBJ2-3,few,TGCAGTGCTAGTGACAGGGTTCGCACAGATACGCAGTATTTT,CSASDRVRTDTQYF
TRBV7-2,NA,TRBJ1-2,NA,TGTGCCAGCAGCTTAAAACGGTCTCATGGCTACACCTTC,CASSLKRSHGYTF
TRBV6-6,NA,TRBJ2-3,few,TGTGCCAGCAGTTACAACAGCCGCACAGATACGCAGTATTTT,CASSYNSRTDTQYF
TRBV7-9,TRBD1,TRBJ2-3,few,TGTGCCAGCAGCACGGACAGGGTAGGCGACACAGATACGCAGTATTTT,CASSTDRVGDTDTQYF
TRBV5-1,TRBD1,TRBJ1-1,NA,TGCGCCAGCAGCAAAGGACAGGGTGAAGCTTTCTTT,CASSKGQGEAFF
TRBV12-3/TRBV12-4,NA,TRBJ1-5,many,TGTGCCAGCAGTGCTCGTGAGGGTGGCAATCAGCCCCAGCATTTT,CASSAREGGNQPQHF
TRBV5-5,NA,TRBJ1-1,NA,TGTGCCAGCAGCTTGGATCCAGGCACGAACACTGAAGCTTTCTTT,CASSLDPGTNTEAFF
TRBV6-5,TRBD2,TRBJ2-7,NA,TGTGCCAGCAGTTACGAGGGACTAGCGATGTACGAGCAGTACTTC,CASSYEGLAMYEQYF
TRBV25-1,NA,TRBJ2-7,many,TGTGCCAGCAGTGACTACGAGCAGTACTTC,CASSDYEQYF
TRBV7-2,NA,TRBJ2-3,many,TGTGCCAGCAGCTTAGGTCTCACAGATACGCAGTATTTT,CASSLGLTDTQYF
TRBV7-9,NA,TRBJ2-7,few,TGTGCCAGCAGCGGGTGGACTGGGTCCTACGAGCAGTACTTC,CASSGWTGSYEQYF
TRBV7-2,TRBD1,TRBJ1-5,few,TGTGCCAGCAGCCCCGTCGACAGGGGGCTTCAGCCCCAGCATTTT,CASSPVDRGLQPQHF
TRBV7-9,TRBD2,TRBJ2-1,NA,TGTGCCAGCAGCGCCGGGACTAGGACTAGCGGGAGTAATTTGCAGTTCTTC,CASSAGTRTSGSNLQFF
TRBV7-8,NA,TRBJ1-5,many,TGTGCCAGCAGCTTTCAGGGGAGAATAGGTCAGCCCCAGCATTTT,CASSFQGRIGQPQHF
TRBV5-1,NA,TRBJ1-5,few,TGCGCCAGCAGGGGCGAGGGGAGGGATCAGCCCCAGCATTTT,CASRGEGRDQPQHF
TRBV2,NA,TRBJ1-1,NA,TGTGCCAGCAGTGATTCCCCAGGAACCGGGGGTACTGAAGCTTTCTTT,CASSDSPGTGGTEAFF
TRBV29-1,TRBD2,TRBJ2-1,once,TGCAGCGTTGCGGGGCTAGCGGACCCCAATGAGCAGTTCTTC,CSVAGLADPNEQFF
TRBV28,NA,TRBJ2-7,few,TGTGCCACCACCTCACCAGCAGTCCACTACGAGCAGTACTTC,CATTSPAVHYEQYF
TRBV9,TRBD2,TRBJ2-2,few,TGTGCCAGCAGCCCCTGGGGGGGGTTCGGCACCGGGGAGCTGTTTTTT,CASSPWGGFGTGELFF
TRBV10-2,TRBD2,TRBJ2-3,NA,TGCGCCAGCAGCCCCGGGACTAACACAGATACGCAGTATTTT,CASSPGTNTDTQYF
TRBV29-1,TRBD2,TRBJ2-1,few,TGCAGCGTTGACCGGCGGGAGGCTGGCAATGAGCAGTTCTTC,CSVDRREAGNEQFF
TRBV21-1,NA,TRBJ2-7,NA,TGTGCCAGCAGCAAAAGTGGCGACAGGGAGATCTGCGAGCAGTACTTC,CASSKSGDREICEQYF
TRBV2,TRBD2,TRBJ2-1,NA,TGTGCCAGCAGGTCTAGCGGGGGTGTATACAATGAGCAGTTCTTC,CASRSSGGVYNEQFF
TRBV7-2,NA,TRBJ2-7,NA,TGTGCCAGCAGCTTAGGGTCCACAGGGTACTACGAGCAGTACTTC,CASSLGSTGYYEQYF
TRBV6-2/TRBV6-3,NA,TRBJ2-3,NA,TGTGCCAGCAGTTACATGGGGAATACGCAGTATTTT,CASSYMGNTQYF
TRBV11-2,TRBD2,TRBJ2-3,NA,TGTGCCAGCAGCTCGAGAGCGGGAGGGCCCACAGATACGCAGTATTTT,CASSSRAGGPTDTQYF
TRBV12-3/TRBV12-4,NA,TRBJ1-3,NA,TGTGCCAGCAGCGTCACACGCTCTGGAAACACCATATATTTT,CASSVTRSGNTIYF
TRBV12-3/TRBV12-4,NA,TRBJ1-1,few,TGTGCCAGCAGGATGGGGGGATTTGGGACTGAAGCTTTCTTT,CASRMGGFGTEAFF
TRBV7-9,NA,TRBJ2-2,many,TGTGCCAGCAGCTTTCGCGCGAACACCGGGGAGCTGTTTTTT,CASSFRANTGELFF
TRBV7-9,NA,TRBJ1-2,NA,TGTGCCAGCAGCCCCCTGCGGGGAAGGGACTATGGCTACACCTTC,CASSPLRGRDYGYTF
TRBV11-2,NA,TRBJ2-1,NA,TGTGCCAGCAGCTTAGGCGGGGATCAGTTCTTC,CASSLGGDQFF
TRBV6-4,NA,TRBJ1-2,few,TGTGCCAGCAGTGACTCGGGCAGGATGACTAACTATGGCTACACCTTC,CASSDSGRMTNYGYTF